This T cell receptor (beta chain) appears in the sequencing data of a study of T-cell memory formation after mild COVID-19 (dated by TCRdb to the early 2020s). Study-level background: TCR sequence clusters from the two donors were found to be largely donor specific. Two young, previously healthy adult volunteers, one female and one male, were included in the cohort. In a couple of donors, T-cell clones that expanded and contracted after mild COVID-19 were tracked by sequencing TCRalpha and TCRbeta repertoires over time. General conclusions and limits of the study: Only a couple of mild cases were covered in the study, and larger cohorts including severe cases with pre-infection samples were considered necessary. Contracting CD4+ clones were found mainly in CM and EM memory subsets, while CD8+ clones were enriched in EMRA. Balanced CD4/CD8 phenotypes were observed for clones contracting from day 15 to 85, whereas a bias towards CD4+ was observed for a second wave of clones expanding from day 15 to 37. The detection of some responding clones in pre-infection memory suggests that pre-existing cross-reactive memory T cells joined the SARS-CoV-2 response. SARS-CoV-2 specificity was not confirmed for the second-wave clones peaking on day 37.

The instrument was an Illumina NovaSeq 6000. TCRalpha and TCRbeta cDNA libraries were constructed by 5'RACE with constant-segment primers, with sample barcodes and unique molecular identifiers being introduced. Trizol reagent was used to extract RNA from every sample. The libraries were amplified in two PCR steps, and the second step added a second sample barcode and Illumina TruSeq adapters. Sequencing of the libraries was done on an Illumina NovaSeq, producing 2 x 150 bp paired-end reads. Regarding the original processing steps: The reads were demultiplexed and collapsed into UMI-guided consensus sequences using migec v1.2.7. Using mixcr v2.1.11, UMI consensuses were aligned to TRA and TRB V and J templates and then assembled into clonotypes. A clonotype was counted as expanded or contracted only if both edgeR and NoisET called the change significant, with noise models trained on biological replicates. For edgeR calls, the cutoffs were a false discovery rate-adjusted p below 0.01 and a log2 fold-change threshold of 1. As an exploratory analysis of dynamics, PCA with hierarchical clustering was applied to max-normalized trajectories of the 1000 most abundant clonotypes. The CD4 or CD8 phenotype of responding clones was assigned using the separately sequenced CD4+ and CD8+ repertoires. The public sequencing data were trimmed at Q25 with fastp and processed into clonotypes with MiXCR by TCRdb, which kept only in-frame beta chains. Entries that share a CDR3 protein sequence are merged under the most common genes and DNA. The V and J calls were determined by TCRdb, not by the authors. Present in this sample are approximately 350,000 distinct CDR3 sequences, roughly an eighth of which were seen just once. The top ten constitute less than 25% of the sample.

Ficoll-Paque density gradient centrifugation was the method used to isolate PBMCs. A few counts support this clonotype. What antigen it recognizes has not been identified. The record has no base qualities; no much larger clone is one base away. From V the trimming removes 6 bases and from J it removes 7 bases, while the gene matches leave 13 bases of the junction unaccounted for. The CDR3, from cysteine to phenylalanine, totals 14 residues. Kept here is only the CDR3 DNA, which spans 42 bases and is read in frame from base 1. The germline V gene (reference sequence) provides CDR1 DFQATT and CDR2 SNEGSKA.

Recombination joined TRBV20-1 with TRBJ2-5; a stretch of 8 junction bases matches TRBD2. The sequence derives from a man between 18 and 35 years old who had mild COVID-19 (a few samples of this study predate the infection). The sample titles of this study are shuffled in the database, so cell type and time point are left out; the donor was told from shared clones. Sequenced sample: PBMCs or a T cell subset sorted from them (not recorded which). The nucleotide sequence reads TGCAGTGCCCCGGGAGGGTCCTCCTCTTGGACCCAGTACTTC. This sequence encodes CSAPGGSSSWTQYF.